The 17 T cell receptor beta chains reported below all come from one sample, sequenced in a study of CD8+ T cells in alopecia areata. Sorting of pooled cutaneous lymph node cells was based on CD4, CD8alpha, NKG2D, NKG2ACE and other markers. TCR sequencing used cDNA made by reverse transcription of extracted RNA. Assay used: immunoSEQ multiplex PCR; TCRdb lists only in-frame clones, some missing. Singletons are absent from the sample, which has about 270,000 clones. Specimen: CD4+ T cells sorted from a lymph node. The receptors originated from a C3H/HeJ mouse with alopecia areata. MHC haplotype: H2-k.

This clone was detected a few times. Germline and genes: mouse. The sample carries other DNA sequences with the same CDR3. The CDR3 loop is CASSRSGNTGQLYF. The CDR3 bases that were read are TGTGCCAGCAGTAGGTCAGGGAACACCGGG. The rearrangement uses TRBV19 and TRBJ2-2; tentatively, D is TRBD1 (5 bases). The read ends 4 residues early relative to the CDR3; the germline J gene fills the gap. The CDR3 runs to 14 residues. Trimming stripped 3 bases from V and 2 bases from J, with 8 bases between. Per the germline V gene, CDR1 is FNHDT and CDR2 is SITEND (reference sequence). The full variable domain, with the rest looked up from reference TRBV19 and TRBJ2-2, is GGIITQTPKFLIGQEGQKLTLKCQQNFNHDTMYWYRQDSGKGLRLIYYSITENDLQKGDLSEGYDASREKKSSFSLTVTSAQKNEMAVFLCASSRSGNTGQLYFGEGSKLTVL.

As to this clone: Gene names denote mouse genes. The CDR3 goes on 4 residues after the read ends, and that part is filled in from the germline J gene. This chain links TRBV13-3 with TRBJ2-7, with TRBD2 identical over 11 bases. Germline lookup yields CDR1 NNHDY and CDR2 SYVADS. CDR3 size: 14 residues. CDR3 loop: CASSHRDWGYEQYF. The part of the CDR3 DNA that was read is TGTGCCAGCAGTCATCGGGACTGGGGGTAT.

This clone turned up a few times. The gene symbols are mouse symbols. The read ends 4 residues early relative to the CDR3; the germline J gene fills the gap. The chain links TRBV1 to TRBJ2-5; D unresolved. V was clipped by 1 base and J by 2 bases, with 10 bases between them. Germline loops: CDR1 NSQYPW, CDR2 LRSPGD (reference sequence). The CDR3 contains 15 residues. The CDR3 loop reads CTCSAGGAIQDTQYF. The part of the CDR3 DNA that was read is TGCACCTGCAGTGCAGGGGGAGCGATCCAAGAC.

As for this clone: Mouse germline and gene names are used. The CDR3 end is not reached by the read, which stops 4 residues before it; the germline J gene fills it in. This same CDR3 is encoded by further DNA sequences in the sample. V and J are TRBV17 and TRBJ2-7; TRBD2 agrees at 7 bases. Germline CDR1 is MNHDT and CDR2 is YYDKIL. The CDR3 has 12 residues. The DNA read from the CDR3 is TGTGCTAGCAGTAGGGGGGGGGAT. This translates into CASSRGGD. The full CDR3 is CASSRGGDEQYF.

This clone was found many times. Gene names are the mouse ones. The read terminates 4 residues ahead of where the CDR3 ends, so the germline J gene completes it. The rearrangement links TRBV17 to TRBJ2-2; 8 bases are a match to TRBD2. V lost 0 bases and J lost 5; bases outside the gene matches: 8. The CDR3 consists of 17 residues. Looked up from germline, CDR1 is MNHDT and CDR2 is YYDKIL. The part of the CDR3 DNA that was read is TGTGCTAGCAGTAGAGATCTGACTGGGGAGGGGACCGGG. It is translated as CASSRDLTGEGTG. The entire CDR3 reads CASSRDLTGEGTGQLYF.

Details on this clone: Gene names are mouse gene names. CDR3 loop: CASSRDQQYEQYF. Partial CDR3 DNA: TGTGCTAGCAGTAGAGATCAACAGTAT. The chain uses TRBV17 and TRBJ2-7; the D is unclear. The CDR3 end falls 4 residues outside the read, so it is completed with the germline J gene. From germline, CDR1 is MNHDT and CDR2 YYDKIL. The CDR3 has 13 amino acids.

Comments on this clone: The germline and genes are mouse ones. The read is 4 residues too short to cover the CDR3 end, so that end is filled in from the germline J gene. The chain couples TRBV19 to TRBJ2-3, with 13 bases that match TRBD2. The CDR3 extends over 15 amino acids. Germline lookup yields CDR1 FNHDT and CDR2 SITEND (reference sequence). CDR3 DNA (partial): TGTGCCAGCAGTCCGGGACTGGGGGGGGAAGAA. Translating it yields CASSPGLGGEE. The full CDR3 protein reads CASSPGLGGEETLYF.

This clone was recorded many times. Gene labels here are mouse ones. The read gets to within 4 residues of the CDR3 end, and the germline J gene fills in the rest. This rearrangement joins TRBV13-1 to TRBJ2-5; D might be TRBD1 (6 bases). CDR1 is NSHNY and CDR2 is SYGAGN in the germline V gene. This CDR3 comprises 13 residues. This CDR3 reads CASSGGTKDTQYF. The covered CDR3 bases are TGTGCCAGCAGTGGAGGGACAAAAGAC.

This clone turned up a few times. Genes and germline are mouse. The read ends 4 residues before the CDR3 terminus; that terminus is restored from the germline J gene. The chain joins TRBV1 to TRBJ2-5, with TRBD2 matching 12 bases. Germline V gene data show CDR1 as NSQYPW and CDR2 as LRSPGD (reference sequence). J lost 0 bases, V lost 1 base, and 2 bases had no gene match. The CDR3 runs 17 residues. CDR3 DNA, as far as it was read: TGCACCTGCAGTGCAGGGACTGGGGGGGTTAACCAAGAC. Translating gives CTCSAGTGGVNQD. The CDR3 reads in full as CTCSAGTGGVNQDTQYF.

To note about this clone: Germline and genes: mouse. The CDR3 goes on 4 residues after the read ends, and that part is filled in from the germline J gene. This chain joins TRBV13-3 and TRBJ2-7; TRBD2 matches at 8 bases. Germline V lookup: CDR1 NNHDY, CDR2 SYVADS. The CDR3 runs to 17 residues. Losses at the gene ends were 1 base for V and 0 bases for J; bases not matched to a gene: 9. Partial CDR3 DNA: TGTGCCAGCAGTGATCTGCTGGGGGGTTCTAGCTCCTAT. Encoded protein: CASSDLLGGSSSY. The complete CDR3 reads CASSDLLGGSSSYEQYF.

Comments on this clone: Any gene name here is a mouse gene name. The read ends 4 residues shy of where the CDR3 ends; the end is completed using the germline J gene. V gene TRBV13-1 combines with J gene TRBJ2-5; maybe TRBD1 (5 bases). The V gene's germline CDR1 is NSHNY and CDR2 SYGAGN. This CDR3 has 15 amino acids. The germline V and J ends were trimmed by 1 base and 0 bases, with 9 bases remaining between them. Partial CDR3 DNA: TGTGCCAGCAGTGATAGACAGCATAACCAAGAC. Its translation: CASSDRQHNQD. The entire CDR3 protein is CASSDRQHNQDTQYF.

On this clone itself: The genes are named according to mouse. Read sequence stops 4 residues before the CDR3 end, and the germline J gene provides the missing end. This rearrangement joins TRBV19 to TRBJ2-1, with a tentative D call TRBD1 (6 bases). With 5 bases removed from V and 1 base from J, the gap between germline ends came to 13 bases. The germline CDR1 and CDR2 sequences are FNHDT and SITEND (reference sequence). This CDR3 is 15 amino acids long. The sequenced CDR3 bases are TGTGCCAGCAGCTCCCGGGACACCAACTATGCT. Translation gives CASSSRDTNYA. The whole CDR3 sequence reads CASSSRDTNYAEQFF.

A remark on this clone: The listed genes are named as in mouse. The sequence runs out 4 residues before the end of the CDR3; the remainder is reconstructed from the germline J gene. The chain links TRBV13-1 to TRBJ2-5; TRBD2 agrees at 8 bases. This CDR3 is 14 amino acids long. Germline CDR1 reads NSHNY; CDR2 reads SYGAGN. The CDR3 bases that were read are TGTGCCAGCAGCGCGGGACTGGATAAAGAC. Its protein is CASSAGLDKD. The complete CDR3 sequence is CASSAGLDKDTQYF.

In its sample, this clone was seen a few times. Any gene name here is a mouse gene name. The read ends 4 residues before the CDR3 terminus; that terminus is restored from the germline J gene. This chain links TRBV19 with TRBJ2-1; 12 bases match TRBD1. Germline CDR1 FNHDT, CDR2 SITEND (reference sequence). The CDR3 contains 16 residues. The CDR3 bases that were read are TGTGCCAGCAGTCCCTCGGGACAGGGGGCGCGAGCT. Protein product: CASSPSGQGARA. The whole CDR3 sequence is CASSPSGQGARAEQFF.

This clone has just a few counts. Gene names refer to mouse genes. The missing CDR3 end, 3 residues past where the read stops, is filled in from the germline J gene. The chain employs TRBV1 and TRBJ1-6; D remains ambiguous. TRBJ1-6 is recorded as an ORF, its role being uncertain. The germline V gene encodes CDR1 NSQYPW and CDR2 LRSPGD (reference sequence). The CDR3 is made up of 15 amino acids. V dropped 3 bases and J dropped 0 bases, with 6 bases sitting between them. Here the CDR3 reads CTCSAPHSYNSPLYF. The part of the CDR3 DNA that was read is TGCACCTGCAGTGCGCCCCATTCCTATAATTCGCCC.

This clone has only a few counts. Mouse gene names and germline throughout. The read falls 4 residues short of the CDR3 end, and the missing part is taken from the germline J gene. The chain uses TRBV31 and TRBJ2-2, with 10 bases identical to TRBD1. Trimming cost V 1 base and J 2 bases; bases outside gene matches: 1. Germline CDR1 is GKSSPN and CDR2 is SITVG. The CDR3 spans 15 residues. CDR3 bases read: TGTGCCTGGAGTCGGGGACAGGGGAACACCGGG. This sequence encodes CAWSRGQGNTG. The full CDR3 protein is CAWSRGQGNTGQLYF.

As to this clone: Mouse gene names apply. The CDR3 end is not reached by the read, which stops 4 residues before it; the germline J gene fills it in. The rearrangement uses TRBV5 and TRBJ2-3, with D possibly being TRBD1 (6 bases). CDR1 and CDR2 (germline): LGHNA, YNLKQL (reference sequence). The V and J ends lost 3 bases and 0 bases respectively, with 10 bases between them. This CDR3 is built from 15 residues. The CDR3 sequence: CASSQRDISAETLYF. CDR3 bases read: TGTGCCAGCAGCCAGAGGGACATTAGTGCAGAA.